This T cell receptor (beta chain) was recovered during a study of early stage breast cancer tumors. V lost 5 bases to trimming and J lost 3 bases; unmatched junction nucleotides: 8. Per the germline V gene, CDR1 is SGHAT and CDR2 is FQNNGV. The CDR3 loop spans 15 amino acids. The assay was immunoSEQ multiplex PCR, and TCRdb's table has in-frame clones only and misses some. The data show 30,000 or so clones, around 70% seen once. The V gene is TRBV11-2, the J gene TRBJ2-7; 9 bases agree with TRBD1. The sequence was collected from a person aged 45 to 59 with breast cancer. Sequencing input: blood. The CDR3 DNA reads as TGTGCCAGCAGCCCATTAGGGGGACAGGGCTACGAGCAGTACTTC. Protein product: CASSPLGGQGYEQYF.